This TCR beta chain came from a study of blood T cell repertoires in COVID-19. Whole-study context: Acute and convalescent COVID-19 samples came from the United States, Italy and Spain. The analysed material was cDNA or gDNA that came from T cells, B-cell-depleted T cells, or PBMCs.

There are a few counts of this clone. Clinical histories supplied by participants themselves formed the basis of cohort assignment. Germline values: CDR1 SGHTA, CDR2 FQGNSA. The CDR3 runs to 13 residues. Trimming cost V 3 bases and J 6 bases, with 8 bases left between them. Original data processing: Nucleated cell counts were estimated from reference gene primer amplification. Sequencing was performed with immunoSEQ multiplex PCR; in TCRdb, only in-frame clones are kept and a portion is missing. V and J calls and clone size are given by that table; D and trimming were obtained from the DNA. This table has 260,000 or so clones, about 87% appearing once.

Sequences were obtained from PBMCs or T cells enriched from blood (not recorded which). The TCR sequence derives from a woman between 35 and 50 years old with acute COVID-19. The chain links TRBV7-2 to TRBJ1-4, with D perhaps TRBD1 (5 bases). CDR3 nucleotide sequence: TGTGCCAGCAGCTTTTCACAGGATGAAAAACTGTTTTTT. It is translated as CASSFSQDEKLFF. Full variable domain (remainder filled in from reference TRBV7-2 and TRBJ1-4): GAGVSQSPSNKVTEKGKDVELRCDPISGHTALYWYRQSLGQGLEFLIYFQGNSAPDKSGLPSDRFSAERTGGSVSTLTIQRTQQEDSAVYLCASSFSQDEKLFFGSGTQLSVL.